This TCR beta chain was captured by sequencing in a study of cytomegalovirus exposure and HLA in healthy donors. The J segment lost 5 bases and the V segment lost 3 bases, leaving 5 bases of the junction unmatched. The length of the CDR3 is 16 residues. The germline V gene encodes CDR1 SGHVS and CDR2 FNYEAQ. The PCR employed 60 Vbeta primers together with 13 Jbeta primers. TCRdb's table, derived via immunoSEQ multiplex PCR, lists solely in-frame clones and lacks some. The sample yields about 190,000 clones, around 80% seen once. This sequence was found in a young woman in good health and CMV-seropositive. V gene TRBV7-6 combines with J gene TRBJ1-6; 9 nucleotides align to TRBD1. Input material: PBMCs. CDR3 bases: TGTGCCAGCAGCTTCCCGACAGGGGGACATAATTCACCCCTCCACTTT. Its translation: CASSFPTGGHNSPLHF. The variable domain in full, with the rest retrieved from reference TRBV7-6 and TRBJ1-6, is GAGVSQSPRYKVTKRGQDVALRCDPISGHVSLYWYRQALGQGPEFLTYFNYEAQQDKSGLPNDRFSAERPEGSISTLTIQRTEQRDSAMYRCASSFPTGGHNSPLHFGNGTRLTVT.